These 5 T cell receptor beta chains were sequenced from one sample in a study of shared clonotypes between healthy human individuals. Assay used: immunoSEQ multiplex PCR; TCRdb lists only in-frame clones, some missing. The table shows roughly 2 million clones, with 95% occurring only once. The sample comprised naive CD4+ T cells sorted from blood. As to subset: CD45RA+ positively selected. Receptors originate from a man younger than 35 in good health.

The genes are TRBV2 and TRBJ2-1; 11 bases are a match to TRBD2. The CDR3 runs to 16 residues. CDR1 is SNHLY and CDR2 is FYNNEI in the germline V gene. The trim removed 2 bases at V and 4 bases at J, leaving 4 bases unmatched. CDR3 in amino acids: CASSEKGLAEYNEQFF. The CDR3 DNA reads TGTGCCAGCAGTGAAAAGGGACTAGCGGAGTACAATGAGCAGTTCTTC. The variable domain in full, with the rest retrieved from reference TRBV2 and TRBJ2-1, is EPEVTQTPSHQVTQMGQEVILRCVPISNHLYFYWYRQILGQKVEFLVSFYNNEISEKSEIFDDQFSVERPDGSNFTLKIRSTKLEDSAMYFCASSEKGLAEYNEQFFGPGTRLTVL.

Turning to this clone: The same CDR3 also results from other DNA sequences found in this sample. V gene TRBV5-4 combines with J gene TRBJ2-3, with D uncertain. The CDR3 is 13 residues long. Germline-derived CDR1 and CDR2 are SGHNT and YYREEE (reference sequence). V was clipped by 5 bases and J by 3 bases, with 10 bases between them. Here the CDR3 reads CASSLPPTDTQYF. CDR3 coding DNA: TGTGCCAGCAGTCTCCCCCCGACAGATACGCAGTATTTT.

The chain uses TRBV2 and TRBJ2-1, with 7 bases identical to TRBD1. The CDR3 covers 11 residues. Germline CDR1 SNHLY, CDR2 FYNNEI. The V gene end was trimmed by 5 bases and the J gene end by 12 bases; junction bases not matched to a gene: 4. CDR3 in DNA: TGTGCCAGCAGTCCGACAGGGAGGCAGTTCTTC. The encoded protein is CASSPTGRQFF.

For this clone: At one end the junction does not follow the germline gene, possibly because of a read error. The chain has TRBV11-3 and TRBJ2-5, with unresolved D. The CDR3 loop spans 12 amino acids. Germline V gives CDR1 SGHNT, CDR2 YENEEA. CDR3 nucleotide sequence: TGTGCCAGCCCATTAGTACGGGTCCGGCAGGACTTC. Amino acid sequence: CASPLVRVRQDF.

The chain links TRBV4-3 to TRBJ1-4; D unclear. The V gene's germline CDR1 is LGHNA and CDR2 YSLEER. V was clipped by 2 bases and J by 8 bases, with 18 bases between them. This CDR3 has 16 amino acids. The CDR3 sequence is CASSQLGGRREEKLFF. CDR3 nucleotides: TGCGCCAGCAGCCAACTAGGTGGCAGGCGGGAGGAAAAACTGTTTTTT.